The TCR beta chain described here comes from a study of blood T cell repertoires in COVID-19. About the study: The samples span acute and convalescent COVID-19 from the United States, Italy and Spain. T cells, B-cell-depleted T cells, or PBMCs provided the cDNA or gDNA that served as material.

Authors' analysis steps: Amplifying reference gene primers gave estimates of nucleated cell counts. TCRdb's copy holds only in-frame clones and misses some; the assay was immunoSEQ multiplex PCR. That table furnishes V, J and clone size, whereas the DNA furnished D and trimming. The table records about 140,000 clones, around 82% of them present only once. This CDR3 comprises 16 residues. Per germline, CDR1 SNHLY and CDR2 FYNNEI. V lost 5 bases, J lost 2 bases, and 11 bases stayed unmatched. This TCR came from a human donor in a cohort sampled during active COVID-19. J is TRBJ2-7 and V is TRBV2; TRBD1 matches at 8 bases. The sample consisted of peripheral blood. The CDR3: CASSPPKQGVTYEQYF. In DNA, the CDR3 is TGTGCCAGCAGTCCTCCGAAACAGGGGGTTACCTACGAGCAGTACTTC.